The 22 T cell receptor beta chains listed next were all sequenced from one sample in a study of technical replicates of blood from four donors. Some clones are missing from TCRdb's copy, which holds only in-frame ones; the method was immunoSEQ multiplex PCR. This table holds roughly 15,000 clones, 65% to 85% found once. Sequencing was performed on PBMCs. The receptors come from a human donor in good health. Some clones in this sample may be carry-over from other donors' samples.

This chain joins TRBV28 and TRBJ2-7, with TRBD1 matching over 7 bases. This CDR3 is built from 14 residues. V shed 7 bases and J 5 bases; nucleotides not matched to a gene: 11. Germline V gene lookup returns CDR1 MDHEN and CDR2 SYDVKM. The CDR3 DNA reads TGTGCCAGCACCATCCCGCAGGGGGATGACGAGCAGTACTTC. Protein sequence: CASTIPQGDDEQYF.

This sequence joins TRBV6-1 and TRBJ2-1, with TRBD2 matching 14 bases. Germline V gives CDR1 MNHNS, CDR2 SASEGT. The CDR3 covers 16 residues. V lost 1 base, J lost 9 bases, and 5 bases stayed unmatched. In DNA form, the CDR3 reads TGTGCCAGCAGTGAAGGACTAGCGGGAGGGCCGGTTGAGCAGTTCTTC. Translating gives CASSEGLAGGPVEQFF.

The chain has TRBV27 and TRBJ2-7; D might be TRBD2 (6 bases). CDR1 is MNHEY, CDR2 SMNVEV, per germline (reference sequence). The CDR3 is 16 residues long. V shed 3 bases and J shed 2 bases, with 17 bases lying between them. The CDR3: CASSFISGTQAYEQYF. CDR3 DNA: TGTGCCAGCAGTTTTATTTCCGGGACTCAAGCCTACGAGCAGTACTTC.

V gene TRBV6-5 combines with J gene TRBJ1-5; TRBD1 is a possible D gene (6 bases). This CDR3 region has 13 residues. The V gene's germline CDR1 is MNHEY and CDR2 SVGAGI. V was trimmed by 5 bases and J by 6 bases, leaving 11 bases between them. The CDR3 coding sequence is TGTGCCAGCAGTCACAGGGTTGGTCAGCCCCAGCATTTT. Residues: CASSHRVGQPQHF.

The CDR3 coding sequence is TGTGCCAGCTCGACCTTTCTAGCAACCTACGAGCAGTACTTC. It codes for CASSTFLATYEQYF. The chain couples TRBV28 to TRBJ2-7; possible D gene TRBD2, 5 bases. Trimming pared 8 bases from V and 2 bases from J, leaving 16 bases between. Germline V lookup: CDR1 MDHEN, CDR2 SYDVKM. This CDR3 contains 14 residues.

The chain is built from TRBV18 and TRBJ2-5; D is unresolved. This CDR3 has 14 amino acids. Trimming took off 2 bases at V and 5 bases at J, with 12 bases between the two ends. Germline CDR1 and CDR2: KGHSH and LQKENI. CDR3: CASSPEIFGETQYF. The CDR3 bases are TGTGCCAGCTCACCAGAGATTTTCGGGGAGACCCAGTACTTC. The entire variable domain, with the rest obtained from reference TRBV18 and TRBJ2-5, is as follows: NAGVMQNPRHLVRRRGQEARLRCSPMKGHSHVYWYRQLPEEGLKFMVYLQKENIIDESGMPKERFSAEFPKEGPSILRIQQVVRGDSAAYFCASSPEIFGETQYFGPGTRLLVL.

This chain connects TRBV10-3 to TRBJ2-1; 9 bases match TRBD2. This CDR3 region has 15 residues. V lost 8 bases to trimming and J lost 2 bases; unmatched junction nucleotides: 7. From germline, CDR1 is ENHRY and CDR2 SYGVKD. CDR3 nucleotides: TGTGCCATCCAAGGTAGCGGGGGTACCTACAATGAGCAGTTCTTC. Residues: CAIQGSGGTYNEQFF.

The chain links TRBV7-9 to TRBJ2-7; TRBD1 matches at 7 bases. The CDR3 is made up of 13 amino acids. Germline CDR1 SEHNR, CDR2 FQNEAQ (reference sequence). V shed 4 bases and J 5 bases; nucleotides not matched to a gene: 5. The CDR3 nucleotides are TGTGCCAGCAGCTGGGACAGAGAAGACGAGCAGTACTTC. It translates to CASSWDREDEQYF.

The chain combines TRBV6-1 with TRBJ1-4; 8 nucleotides line up with TRBD1. Per germline, CDR1 MNHNS and CDR2 SASEGT. The CDR3 runs 15 residues. V lost 6 bases, J lost 11 bases, and 14 bases stayed unmatched. The CDR3: CASRRTGTGLRKLFF. The CDR3 DNA reads as TGTGCCAGCAGAAGAACCGGGACAGGATTACGGAAACTGTTTTTT.

The rearrangement links TRBV6-1 to TRBJ1-3, with 11 bases matching TRBD1. The CDR3 is 15 residues long. Looked up from germline, CDR1 is MNHNS and CDR2 is SASEGT. V shed 4 bases, J shed 3 bases, and the junction held 2 bases outside the gene matches. CDR3 DNA: TGTGCCAGCAGTGCCGGGACAGGGGGTGGAAACACCATATATTTT. It translates to CASSAGTGGGNTIYF.

The chain recombines TRBV18 with TRBJ1-1; tentative D call: TRBD1 (6 bases). Trimming took 2 bases from V and 8 from J, leaving 21 bases between them. CDR3 size: 16 residues. Germline CDR1 reads KGHSH; CDR2 reads LQKENI. DNA for the CDR3: TGTGCCAGCTCACCAGGGATCACAGGGAAGAGGGCAGAAGCTTTCTTT. It is translated as CASSPGITGKRAEAFF. Filled out from reference TRBV18 and TRBJ1-1, the complete variable domain reads NAGVMQNPRHLVRRRGQEARLRCSPMKGHSHVYWYRQLPEEGLKFMVYLQKENIIDESGMPKERFSAEFPKEGPSILRIQQVVRGDSAAYFCASSPGITGKRAEAFFGQGTRLTVV.

The chain is built from TRBV4-2 and TRBJ2-5; 8 bases fit TRBD2. The CDR3 loop spans 14 amino acids. V gave up 0 bases and J gave up 4 bases; unmatched junction bases: 1. Germline lookup yields CDR1 LGHNA and CDR2 YNFKEQ. The CDR3 DNA follows: TGTGCCAGCAGCCAAGACAGCGGGAGAGAGACCCAGTACTTC. Translating gives CASSQDSGRETQYF.

The chain recombines TRBV7-9 with TRBJ1-6; 9 nucleotides line up with TRBD1. The CDR3 has 16 amino acids. V lost 4 bases and J lost 6; bases outside the gene matches: 7. From germline, CDR1 is SEHNR and CDR2 FQNEAQ (reference sequence). CDR3 protein: CASSSLGQGLNSPLHF. CDR3 coding DNA: TGTGCCAGCAGCTCCCTGGGACAGGGACTTAATTCACCCCTCCACTTT. Full variable domain (rest looked up from reference TRBV7-9 and TRBJ1-6): DTGVSQNPRHKITKRGQNVTFRCDPISEHNRLYWYRQTLGQGPEFLTYFQNEAQLEKSRLLSDRFSAERPKGSFSTLEIQRTEQGDSAMYLCASSSLGQGLNSPLHFGNGTRLTVT.

A few counts support this clone. V usage is TRBV15 and J usage is TRBJ1-2, with D perhaps TRBD1 (6 bases). Germline V lookup: CDR1 LNHNV, CDR2 YYDKDF (reference sequence). The CDR3 consists of 16 residues. V was shortened by 1 base and J by 5 bases, with 17 bases between the two germline ends. The chain's CDR3 is CATSRARGTWGYGYTF. For the CDR3, the DNA is TGTGCCACCAGCAGAGCCCGAGGGACATGGGGTTATGGCTACACCTTC. Full variable domain (missing parts from reference TRBV15 and TRBJ1-2): DAMVIQNPRYQVTQFGKPVTLSCSQTLNHNVMYWYQQKSSQAPKLLFHYYDKDFNNEADTPDNFQSRRPNTSFCFLDIRSPGLGDTAMYLCATSRARGTWGYGYTFGSGTRLTVV.

The chain joins TRBV11-2 to TRBJ2-7; D unresolved. Germline CDR1 reads SGHAT; CDR2 reads FQNNGV. V dropped 4 bases and J dropped 0 bases, with 10 bases sitting between them. CDR3 length: 14 amino acids. The CDR3 loop reads CASSSLRFSYEQYF. For the CDR3, the DNA is TGTGCCAGCAGCTCCCTCAGATTCTCCTACGAGCAGTACTTC.

CDR3 nucleotide sequence: TGTGCCAGCAGCGTGAGATTGTACAATGAGCAGTTCTTC. Protein sequence: CASSVRLYNEQFF. The chain is built from TRBV9 and TRBJ2-1; D is ambiguous. V lost 2 bases and J 4 bases, leaving 7 bases between the germline ends. This CDR3 region has 13 residues. Per the germline V gene, CDR1 is SGDLS and CDR2 is YYNGEE.

The rearrangement links TRBV30 to TRBJ1-2, with D uncertain. CDR3 length: 11 residues. Trimming cost V 0 bases and J 7 bases, with 6 bases left between them. Germline V gene sequence: CDR1 GTSNPN, CDR2 SVGIG (reference sequence). The CDR3 protein is CAWSVVAGYTF. The CDR3 DNA reads TGTGCCTGGAGTGTAGTGGCTGGCTACACCTTC.

The chain joins TRBV6-5 to TRBJ2-7; 10 nucleotides align to TRBD2. V lost 4 bases to trimming and J lost 5 bases; unmatched junction nucleotides: 8. Germline V CDR1 and CDR2: MNHEY, SVGAGI. The CDR3 has 15 amino acids. The CDR3, as DNA: TGTGCCAGCAGTTCTCCGATAGCGGGAGGAAACGAGCAGTACTTC. As protein: CASSSPIAGGNEQYF.

CDR3 in amino acids: CASSRTSGRAHDEQFF. CDR3 coding DNA: TGTGCCAGCAGCAGGACTAGCGGGAGGGCCCACGATGAGCAGTTCTTC. The chain is built from TRBV9 and TRBJ2-1; 15 nucleotides agree with TRBD2. The CDR3 runs to 16 residues. The V and J ends lost 4 bases and 8 bases, in that order; junction bases with no gene match: 7. Germline values: CDR1 SGDLS, CDR2 YYNGEE.

The rearrangement links TRBV29-1 to TRBJ2-1; 10 bases agree with TRBD2. Germline assignment: CDR1 SQVTM and CDR2 ANQGSEA. Trimming cost V 6 bases and J 7 bases; bases outside gene matches: 9. CDR3 length: 14 amino acids. In nucleotides, the CDR3 is TGCAGCGTCTTCCTAGCGGGAGTAGCAAATGAGCAGTTCTTC. It is translated as CSVFLAGVANEQFF.

CDR3 region: CASSQDGAGAGETQYF. The CDR3 bases are TGCGCCAGCAGCCAAGACGGCGCGGGAGCGGGGGAGACCCAGTACTTC. The chain combines TRBV4-1 with TRBJ2-5; 7 bases map to TRBD2. Germline CDR1 reads MGHRA; CDR2 reads YSYEKL. This CDR3 spans 16 amino acids. The V segment lost 0 bases and the J segment 5 bases; nucleotides outside the gene matches: 9.

The V call is TRBV10-2, the J call TRBJ1-5, with a weak D call TRBD1 (5 bases). CDR1 is WSHSY and CDR2 is SAAADI in the germline V gene. The CDR3 is made up of 13 amino acids. The ends were cut back, 5 bases at V and 5 bases at J, with 10 bases in the middle. The CDR3 region is CASSMGGDQPQHF. CDR3 nucleotide sequence: TGCGCCAGCAGTATGGGGGGGGATCAGCCCCAGCATTTT.